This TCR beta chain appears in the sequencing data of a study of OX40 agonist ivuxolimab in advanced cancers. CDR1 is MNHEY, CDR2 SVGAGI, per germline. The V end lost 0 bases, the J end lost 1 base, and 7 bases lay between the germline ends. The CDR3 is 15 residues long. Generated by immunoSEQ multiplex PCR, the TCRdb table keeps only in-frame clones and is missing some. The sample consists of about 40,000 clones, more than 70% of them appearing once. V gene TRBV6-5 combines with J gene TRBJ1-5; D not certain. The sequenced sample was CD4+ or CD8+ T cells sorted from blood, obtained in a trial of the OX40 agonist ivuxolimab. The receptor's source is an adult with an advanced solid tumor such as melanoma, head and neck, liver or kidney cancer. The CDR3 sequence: CASSYSMRSNQPQHF. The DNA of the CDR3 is TGTGCCAGCAGTTACTCGATGCGAAGCAATCAGCCCCAGCATTTT.